The present T cell receptor beta chain was sequenced within a study of early T cells in non-severe SARS-CoV-2 infection. Whole-study context: The input, bulk RNA from unsorted whole blood, was sequenced, and chains were unpaired.

The ends were cut back, 7 bases at V and 1 base at J, with 12 bases in the middle. This CDR3 comprises 14 residues. General observations from the study: Clonotype matching in VDJdb favored anti-spike CD8 responses and did not capture private and CD4 specificities.

Molecules of cDNA were individually given unique molecular identifiers that were attached to them. TCRdb re-analysed the 5' RACE reads in MiXCR, keeping a single row per CDR3 protein. The repertoire consists of tens of thousands of distinct CDR3 sequences, with about 5% occurring once and the leading ten covering around 26%. This clonotype was detected ten times or more. Antigen specificity is unknown. This rearrangement joins TRBV12-3 or TRBV12-4 to TRBJ2-3; D gene ambiguous. The source of this sequence is an adult who was a healthcare worker with PCR-confirmed SARS-CoV-2 infection or an uninfected control (not recorded which). The sample was whole blood. This chain's CDR3 is CASTYFQGTDTQYF. Here the CDR3 DNA reads TGTGCCAGCACCTATTTCCAGGGCACAGATACGCAGTATTTT.